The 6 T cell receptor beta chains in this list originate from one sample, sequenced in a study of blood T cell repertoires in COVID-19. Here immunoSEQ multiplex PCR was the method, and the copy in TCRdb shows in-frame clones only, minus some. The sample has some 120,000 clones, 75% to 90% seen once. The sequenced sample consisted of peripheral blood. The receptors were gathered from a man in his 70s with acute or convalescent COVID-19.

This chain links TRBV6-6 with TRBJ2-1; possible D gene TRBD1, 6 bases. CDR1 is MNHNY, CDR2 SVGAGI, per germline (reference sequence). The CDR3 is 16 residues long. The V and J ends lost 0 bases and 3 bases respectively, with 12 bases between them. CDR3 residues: CASSYSVTGHYNEQFF. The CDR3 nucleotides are TGTGCCAGCAGTTACTCCGTGACAGGTCACTACAATGAGCAGTTCTTC.

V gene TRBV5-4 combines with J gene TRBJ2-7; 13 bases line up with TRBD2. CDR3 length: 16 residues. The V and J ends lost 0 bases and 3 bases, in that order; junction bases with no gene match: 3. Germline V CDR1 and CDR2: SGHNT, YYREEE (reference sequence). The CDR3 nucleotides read TGTGCCAGCAGCTTGGGGGGACTAGCGGGGAACTACGAGCAGTACTTC. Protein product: CASSLGGLAGNYEQYF.

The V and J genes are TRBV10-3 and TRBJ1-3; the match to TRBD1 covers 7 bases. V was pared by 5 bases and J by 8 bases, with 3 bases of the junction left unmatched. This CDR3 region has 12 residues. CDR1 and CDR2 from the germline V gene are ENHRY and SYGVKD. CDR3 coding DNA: TGTGCCATCAGTCCTACAGGGGACACCATATATTTT. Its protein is CAISPTGDTIYF.

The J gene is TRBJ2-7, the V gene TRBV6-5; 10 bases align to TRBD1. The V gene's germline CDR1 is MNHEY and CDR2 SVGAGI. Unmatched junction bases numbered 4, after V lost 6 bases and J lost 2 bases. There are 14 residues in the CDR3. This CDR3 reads CASRTGGAPYEQYF. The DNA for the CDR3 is TGTGCCAGCAGGACAGGGGGCGCTCCCTACGAGCAGTACTTC.

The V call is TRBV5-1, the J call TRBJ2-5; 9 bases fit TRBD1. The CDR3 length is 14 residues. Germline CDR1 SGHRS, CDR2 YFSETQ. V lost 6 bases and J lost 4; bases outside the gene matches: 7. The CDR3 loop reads CASMLQGAAETQYF. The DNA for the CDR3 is TGCGCCAGCATGTTACAGGGGGCCGCAGAGACCCAGTACTTC.

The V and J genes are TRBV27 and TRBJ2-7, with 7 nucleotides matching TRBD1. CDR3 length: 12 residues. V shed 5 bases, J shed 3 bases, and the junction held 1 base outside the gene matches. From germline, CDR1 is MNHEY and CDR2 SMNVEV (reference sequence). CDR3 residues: CASSRQGYEQYF. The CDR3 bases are TGTGCCAGCAGTAGACAGGGCTACGAGCAGTACTTC.